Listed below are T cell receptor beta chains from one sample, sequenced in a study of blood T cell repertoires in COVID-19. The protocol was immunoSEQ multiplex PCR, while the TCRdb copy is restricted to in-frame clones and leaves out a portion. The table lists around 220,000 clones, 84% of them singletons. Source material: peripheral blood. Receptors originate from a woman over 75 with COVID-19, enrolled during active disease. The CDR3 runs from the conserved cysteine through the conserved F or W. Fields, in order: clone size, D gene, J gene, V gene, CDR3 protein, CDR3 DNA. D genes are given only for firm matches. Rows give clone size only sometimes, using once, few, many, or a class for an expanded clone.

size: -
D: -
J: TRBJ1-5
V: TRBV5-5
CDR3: CASSPSPGAQPQHF
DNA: TGTGCCAGCAGCCCTTCTCCTGGGGCTCAGCCCCAGCATTTT

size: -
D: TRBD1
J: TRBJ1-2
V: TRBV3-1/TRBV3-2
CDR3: CASSLRQGNGYTF
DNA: TGTGCCAGCAGTCTAAGACAGGGCAATGGCTACACCTTC

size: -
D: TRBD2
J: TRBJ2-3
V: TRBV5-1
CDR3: CASSPSGGVSDTQYF
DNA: TGCGCCAGCAGCCCTAGCGGGGGGGTATCAGATACGCAGTATTTT

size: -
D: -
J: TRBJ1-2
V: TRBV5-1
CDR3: CASSLGRGLSYGYTF
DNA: TGCGCCAGCAGCTTGGGTAGGGGGTTGAGCTATGGCTACACCTTC

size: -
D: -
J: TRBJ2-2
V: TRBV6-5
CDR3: CATEREGKNTGELFF
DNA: TGTGCCACCGAAAGAGAGGGAAAGAACACCGGGGAGCTGTTTTTT

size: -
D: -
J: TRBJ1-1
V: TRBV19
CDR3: CASSIDRGYGEAFF
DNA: TGTGCCAGTAGTATAGATCGAGGGTATGGTGAAGCTTTCTTT

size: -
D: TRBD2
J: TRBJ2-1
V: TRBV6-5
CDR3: CASSLRLAGTNEQFF
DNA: TGTGCCAGCAGTCTACGACTAGCGGGGACCAATGAGCAGTTCTTC

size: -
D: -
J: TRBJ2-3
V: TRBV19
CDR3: CASSIDQRDHTQYF
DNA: TGTGCCAGTAGTATAGATCAACGGGATCATACGCAGTATTTT

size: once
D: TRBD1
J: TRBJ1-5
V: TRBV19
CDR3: CASSVRGTGDQPQHF
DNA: TGTGCCAGTAGTGTACGAGGGACAGGGGATCAGCCCCAGCATTTT

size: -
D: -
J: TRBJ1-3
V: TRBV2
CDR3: CASSHHPGVSGNTIYF
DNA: TGTGCCAGCAGTCACCATCCAGGGGTTTCTGGAAACACCATATATTTT

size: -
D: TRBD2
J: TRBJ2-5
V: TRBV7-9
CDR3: CASSSAGGPQETQYF
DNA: TGTGCCAGCAGCTCAGCGGGAGGGCCCCAAGAGACCCAGTACTTC

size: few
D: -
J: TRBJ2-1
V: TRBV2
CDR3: CASSETQVADEQFF
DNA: TGTGCCAGCAGTGAAACCCAAGTTGCGGATGAGCAGTTCTTC

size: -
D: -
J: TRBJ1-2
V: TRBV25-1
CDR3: CASSESRGSGYTF
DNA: TGTGCCAGCAGTGAATCGCGGGGTAGTGGCTACACCTTC

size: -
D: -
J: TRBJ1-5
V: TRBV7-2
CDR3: CASSSGGGQPQHF
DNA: TGTGCCAGCAGCTCCGGCGGGGGACAGCCCCAGCATTTT

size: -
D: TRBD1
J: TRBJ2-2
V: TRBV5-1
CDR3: CASSSPGQDPTGELFF
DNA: TGCGCCAGCAGCTCCCCGGGACAGGACCCGACCGGGGAGCTGTTTTTT

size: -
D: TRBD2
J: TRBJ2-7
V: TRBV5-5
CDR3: CASSLGGGEWDEQYF
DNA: TGTGCCAGCAGCTTGGGCGGGGGGGAGTGGGACGAGCAGTACTTC

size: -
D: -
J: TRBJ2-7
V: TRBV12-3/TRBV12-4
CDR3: CASRQSSSYEQYF
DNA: TGTGCCAGCAGACAGAGTAGCTCCTACGAGCAGTACTTC

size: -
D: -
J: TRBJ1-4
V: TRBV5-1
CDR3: CASGAGGRDEKLFF
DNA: TGCGCCAGCGGAGCGGGAGGGCGCGATGAAAAACTGTTTTTT

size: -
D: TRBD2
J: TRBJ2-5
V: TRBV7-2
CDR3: CASSRLAGGRGAETQYF
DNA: TGTGCCAGCAGCCGTCTAGCGGGAGGGCGAGGGGCAGAGACCCAGTACTTC

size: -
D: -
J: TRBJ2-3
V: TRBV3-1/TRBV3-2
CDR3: CASSRGGGGTDTQYF
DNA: TGTGCCAGCAGCCGGGGGGGCGGTGGCACAGATACGCAGTATTTT

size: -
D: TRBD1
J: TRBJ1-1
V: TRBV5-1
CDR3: CASSLSRQGGEAFF
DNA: TGCGCCAGCAGCTTGAGCCGACAGGGGGGTGAGGCTTTCTTT

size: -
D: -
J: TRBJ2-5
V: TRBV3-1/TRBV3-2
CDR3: CASSRAKTQYF
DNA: TGTGCCAGCAGCCGCGCGAAGACCCAGTACTTC

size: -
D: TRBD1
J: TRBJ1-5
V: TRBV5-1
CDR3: CASSPGEGAGNQPQHF
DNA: TGCGCCAGCAGCCCAGGCGAGGGGGCCGGCAATCAGCCCCAGCATTTT

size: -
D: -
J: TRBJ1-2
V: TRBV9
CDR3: CASSAQVGGGYGYTF
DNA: TGTGCCAGCAGCGCACAAGTCGGAGGCGGCTATGGCTACACCTTC

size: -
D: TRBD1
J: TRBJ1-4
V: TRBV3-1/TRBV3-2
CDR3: CASSLQGTGHEKLFF
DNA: TGTGCCAGCAGCCTTCAGGGGACAGGTCATGAAAAACTGTTTTTT

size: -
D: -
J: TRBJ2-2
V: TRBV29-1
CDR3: CSVSSRTGELFF
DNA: TGCAGCGTTTCTAGTCGCACCGGGGAGCTGTTTTTT

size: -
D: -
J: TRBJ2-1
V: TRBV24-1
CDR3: CATSAQQGRQFF
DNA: TGTGCCACCAGTGCTCAACAGGGCAGGCAGTTCTTC

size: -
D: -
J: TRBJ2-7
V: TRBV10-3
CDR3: CASGGGDEQYF
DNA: TGTGCCAGTGGCGGGGGCGACGAGCAGTACTTC

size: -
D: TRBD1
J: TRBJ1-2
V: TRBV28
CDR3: CASSRTGGGGYGYTF
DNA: TGTGCCAGCAGTAGGACAGGGGGTGGCGGCTATGGCTACACCTTC

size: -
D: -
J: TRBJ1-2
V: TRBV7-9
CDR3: CASSAGSNDYYGYTF
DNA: TGTGCCAGCAGCGCTGGCTCGAATGACTACTATGGCTACACCTTC

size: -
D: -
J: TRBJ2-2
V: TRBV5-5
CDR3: CASSSLTYTGELFF
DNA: TGTGCCAGCAGCTCCCTGACATACACCGGGGAGCTGTTTTTT

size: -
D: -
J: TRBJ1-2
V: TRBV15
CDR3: CATSRERSLGYTF
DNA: TGTGCCACCAGCAGAGAACGGTCTCTGGGCTACACCTTC

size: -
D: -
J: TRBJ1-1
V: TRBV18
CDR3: CASSLDGGGTEAFF
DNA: TGTGCCAGCTCACTAGACGGGGGGGGCACTGAAGCTTTCTTT

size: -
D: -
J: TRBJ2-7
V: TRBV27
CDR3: CASSQDIGQPYEQYF
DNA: TGTGCCAGCAGCCAGGACATAGGGCAGCCCTACGAGCAGTACTTC

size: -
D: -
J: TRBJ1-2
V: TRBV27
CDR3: CASSLSAFGRVGGYTF
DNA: TGTGCCAGCAGTTTAAGCGCCTTTGGCAGGGTGGGTGGCTACACCTTC

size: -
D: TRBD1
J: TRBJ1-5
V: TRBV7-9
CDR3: CASSHSSRGNQPQHF
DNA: TGTGCCAGCAGCCACTCGTCCAGGGGGAATCAGCCCCAGCATTTT

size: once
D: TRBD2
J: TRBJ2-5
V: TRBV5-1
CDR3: CASSFLSGGDETQYF
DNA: TGCGCCAGCAGCTTCCTTAGCGGGGGGGATGAGACCCAGTACTTC